The 7 T cell receptor beta chains below were found in one sample sequenced in a study of blood T cell repertoires in COVID-19. Generated by immunoSEQ multiplex PCR, the TCRdb table keeps only in-frame clones and is missing some. This table has tens of thousands of clones, approximately 78% appearing once. Sample: peripheral blood. The receptors stem from a woman older than 75 with acute or convalescent COVID-19.

V is TRBV3-1 (or the pseudogene TRBV3-2) and J is TRBJ1-1; possible D gene TRBD1, 6 bases. The CDR3 is 13 amino acids. Germline V gene lookup returns CDR1 LGHDT and CDR2 YNNKEL (reference sequence). V was cut by 6 bases and J by 4 bases, with 12 bases left in between. The CDR3 protein is CASSSGVGTEAFF. CDR3 sequence (DNA): TGTGCCAGCAGTTCAGGGGTGGGCACTGAAGCTTTCTTT.

This clone has only one observation. The J gene is TRBJ1-2, the V gene TRBV19, with 8 positions matching TRBD1. Germline trimming cut 7 bases from V and 4 bases from J; bases unmatched to any gene: 20. The V gene's germline CDR1 is LNHDA and CDR2 SQIVND (reference sequence). The CDR3 runs 18 residues. The CDR3 protein is CASTKSEGGQGGSYGYTF. The CDR3 DNA is TGTGCCAGTACCAAATCGGAAGGAGGACAGGGAGGGTCCTATGGCTACACCTTC.

CDR3 residues: CASTSSSGGHYEQYF. DNA for the CDR3: TGTGCCAGCACTTCCTCCTCAGGGGGCCACTACGAGCAGTACTTC. The chain employs TRBV6-6 and TRBJ2-7, with 8 bases aligning to TRBD1. The trim removed 7 bases at V and 3 bases at J, leaving 11 bases unmatched. The germline V gene encodes CDR1 MNHNY and CDR2 SVGAGI (reference sequence). The CDR3 loop spans 15 amino acids.

This clone was counted once. V gene TRBV2 combines with J gene TRBJ1-6; 9 bases match TRBD1. The germline CDR1 and CDR2 sequences are SNHLY and FYNNEI. V lost 1 base to trimming and J lost 9 bases; unmatched junction nucleotides: 4. The CDR3 totals 15 residues. Here the CDR3 reads CASSEDGTGSSPLHF. Here the CDR3 DNA reads TGTGCCAGCAGTGAAGATGGGACAGGGTCTTCACCCCTCCACTTT.

This clone was seen a single time. The J gene is TRBJ2-3, the V gene TRBV7-9; 8 bases line up with TRBD2. The CDR3 is made up of 15 amino acids. V dropped 7 bases and J dropped 1; count of bases not matched to a gene: 7. From germline, CDR1 is SEHNR and CDR2 FQNEAQ (reference sequence). CDR3 nucleotides: TGTGCCAGCACCGACAAAGCGGGAGGCACAGATACGCAGTATTTT. As protein: CASTDKAGGTDTQYF.

This clone was seen more than once but under ten times. The V and J genes are TRBV5-4 and TRBJ2-7; TRBD1 matches 7 bases. The length of the CDR3 is 12 residues. V was pared by 4 bases and J by 6 bases, with 4 bases of the junction left unmatched. The germline CDR1 and CDR2 sequences are SGHNT and YYREEE (reference sequence). The CDR3, as DNA: TGTGCCAGCAGCCCCCACAGGGGCGAGCAGTACTTC. Translating it yields CASSPHRGEQYF.

V usage is TRBV4-2 and J usage is TRBJ2-5; 13 bases line up with TRBD2. Looked up from germline, CDR1 is LGHNA and CDR2 is YNFKEQ. V dropped 5 bases and J dropped 3; count of bases not matched to a gene: 9. This CDR3 contains 17 residues. This chain's CDR3 is CASSLSGLAGDKETQYF. CDR3 nucleotide sequence: TGTGCCAGCAGCTTAAGTGGACTAGCGGGGGACAAAGAGACCCAGTACTTC.